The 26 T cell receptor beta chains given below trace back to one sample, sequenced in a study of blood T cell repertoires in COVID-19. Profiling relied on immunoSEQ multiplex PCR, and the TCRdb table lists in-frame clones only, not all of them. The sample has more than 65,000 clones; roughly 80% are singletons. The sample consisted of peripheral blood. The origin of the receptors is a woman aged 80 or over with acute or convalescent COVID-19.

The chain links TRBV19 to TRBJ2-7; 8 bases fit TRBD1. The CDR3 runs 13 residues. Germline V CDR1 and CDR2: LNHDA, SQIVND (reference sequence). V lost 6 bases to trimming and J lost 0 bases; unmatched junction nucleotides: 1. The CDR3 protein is CASRGQVSYEQYF. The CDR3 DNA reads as TGTGCCAGTAGGGGACAGGTCTCCTACGAGCAGTACTTC.

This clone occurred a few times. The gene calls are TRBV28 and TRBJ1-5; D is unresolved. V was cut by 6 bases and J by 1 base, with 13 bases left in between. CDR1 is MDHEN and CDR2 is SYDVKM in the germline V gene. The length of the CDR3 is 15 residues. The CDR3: CASSTGVDSNQPQHF. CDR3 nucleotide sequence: TGTGCCAGCAGCACGGGTGTAGACAGCAATCAGCCCCAGCATTTT. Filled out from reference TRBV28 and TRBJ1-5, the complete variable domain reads DVKVTQSSRYLVKRTGEKVFLECVQDMDHENMFWYRQDPGLGLRLIYFSYDVKMKEKGDIPEGYSVSREKKERFSLILESASTNQTSMYLCASSTGVDSNQPQHFGDGTRLSIL.

CDR3 nucleotide sequence: TGTGCCAGCAGCTTGACTAATTCAGATACGCAGTATTTT. Translating gives CASSLTNSDTQYF. This rearrangement joins TRBV13 to TRBJ2-3; D may be TRBD2 (5 bases). The CDR3 consists of 13 residues. Germline V gene data show CDR1 as PRHDT and CDR2 as FYEKMQ (reference sequence). The V end lost 3 bases, the J end lost 4 bases, and 8 bases lay between the germline ends.

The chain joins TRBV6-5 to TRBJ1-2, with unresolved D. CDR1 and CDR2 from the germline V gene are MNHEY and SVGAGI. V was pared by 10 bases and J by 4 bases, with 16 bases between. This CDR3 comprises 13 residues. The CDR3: CATDKTRFYGYTF. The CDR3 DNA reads TGTGCCACCGATAAGACTCGCTTCTATGGCTACACCTTC.

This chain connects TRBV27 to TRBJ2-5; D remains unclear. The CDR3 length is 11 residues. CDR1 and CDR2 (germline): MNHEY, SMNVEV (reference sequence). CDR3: CGFLRKETQYF. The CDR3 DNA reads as TGTGGCTTTTTGAGGAAAGAGACCCAGTACTTC.

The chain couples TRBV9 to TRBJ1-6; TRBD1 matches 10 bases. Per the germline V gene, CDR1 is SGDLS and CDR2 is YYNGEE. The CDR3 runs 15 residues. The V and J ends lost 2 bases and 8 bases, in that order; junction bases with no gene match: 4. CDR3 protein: CASSVETGGDSPLHF. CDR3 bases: TGTGCCAGCAGCGTGGAGACAGGGGGCGATTCACCCCTCCACTTT.

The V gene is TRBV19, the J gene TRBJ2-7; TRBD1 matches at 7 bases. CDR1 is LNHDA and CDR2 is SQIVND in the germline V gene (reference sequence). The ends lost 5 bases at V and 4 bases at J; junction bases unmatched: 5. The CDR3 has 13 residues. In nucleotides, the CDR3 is TGTGCCAGTAGTTTCGTACAGGGGTACGAGCAGTACTTC. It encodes CASSFVQGYEQYF.

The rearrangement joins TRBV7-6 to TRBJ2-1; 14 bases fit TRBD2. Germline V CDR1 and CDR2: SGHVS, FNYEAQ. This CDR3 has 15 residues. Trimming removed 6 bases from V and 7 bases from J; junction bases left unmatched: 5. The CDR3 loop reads CASSRTSGRKNEQFF. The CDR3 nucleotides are TGTGCCAGCAGTCGGACTAGCGGGAGGAAAAATGAGCAGTTCTTC. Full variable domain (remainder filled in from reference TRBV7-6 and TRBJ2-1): GAGVSQSPRYKVTKRGQDVALRCDPISGHVSLYWYRQALGQGPEFLTYFNYEAQQDKSGLPNDRFSAERPEGSISTLTIQRTEQRDSAMYRCASSRTSGRKNEQFFGPGTRLTVL.

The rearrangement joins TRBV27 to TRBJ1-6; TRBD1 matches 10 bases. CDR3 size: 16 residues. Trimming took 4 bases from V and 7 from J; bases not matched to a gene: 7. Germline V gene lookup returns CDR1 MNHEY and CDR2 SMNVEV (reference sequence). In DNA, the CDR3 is TGTGCCAGCAGTTCTATCGGGGGACAGGGGAATTCACCCCTCCACTTT. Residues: CASSSIGGQGNSPLHF.

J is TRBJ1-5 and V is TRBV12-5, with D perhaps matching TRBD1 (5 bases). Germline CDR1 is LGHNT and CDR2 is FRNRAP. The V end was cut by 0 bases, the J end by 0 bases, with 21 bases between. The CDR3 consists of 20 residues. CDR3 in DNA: TGTGCTAGTGGTTTGGTACGGAGGGACGCAAGTTTTTATAGCAATCAGCCCCAGCATTTT. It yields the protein CASGLVRRDASFYSNQPQHF. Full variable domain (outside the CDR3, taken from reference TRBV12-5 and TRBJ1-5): DARVTQTPRHKVTEMGQEVTMRCQPILGHNTVFWYRQTMMQGLELLAYFRNRAPLDDSGMPKDRFSAEMPDATLATLKIQPSEPRDSAVYFCASGLVRRDASFYSNQPQHFGDGTRLSIL.

The CDR3, as DNA: TGTGCCAGCAGACCCCTTCCTAGCGGGAGAGCTGAGCAGTTCTTC. This gives the protein CASRPLPSGRAEQFF. The chain recombines TRBV6-6 with TRBJ2-1, with 10 nucleotides matching TRBD2. This CDR3 region has 15 residues. Per germline, CDR1 MNHNY and CDR2 SVGAGI (reference sequence). V was clipped by 6 bases and J by 9 bases; unmatched bases: 11.

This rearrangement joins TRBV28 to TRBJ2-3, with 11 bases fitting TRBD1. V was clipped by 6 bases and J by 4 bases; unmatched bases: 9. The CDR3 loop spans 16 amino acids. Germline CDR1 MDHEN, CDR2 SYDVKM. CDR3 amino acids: CASRDRGQGESDTQYF. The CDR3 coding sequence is TGTGCCAGCAGGGATCGGGGACAGGGGGAATCAGATACGCAGTATTTT.

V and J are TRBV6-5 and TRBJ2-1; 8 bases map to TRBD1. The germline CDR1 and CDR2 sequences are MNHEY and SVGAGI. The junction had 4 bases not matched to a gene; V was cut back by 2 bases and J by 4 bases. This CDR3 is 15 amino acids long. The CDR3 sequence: CASSYGTGIYNEQFF. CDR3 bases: TGTGCCAGCAGTTACGGGACAGGCATATACAATGAGCAGTTCTTC.

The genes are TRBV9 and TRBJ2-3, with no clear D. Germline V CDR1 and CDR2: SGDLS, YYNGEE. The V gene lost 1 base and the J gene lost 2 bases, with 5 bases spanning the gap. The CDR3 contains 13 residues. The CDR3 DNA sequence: TGTGCCAGCAGCGTACAGTACACAGATACGCAGTATTTT. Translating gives CASSVQYTDTQYF.

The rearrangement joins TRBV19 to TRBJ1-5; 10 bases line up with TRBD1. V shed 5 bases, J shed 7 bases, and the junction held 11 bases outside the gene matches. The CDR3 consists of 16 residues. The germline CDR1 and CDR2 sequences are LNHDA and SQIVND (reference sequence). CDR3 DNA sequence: TGTGCCAGTAGTCCACAGGACAGGGGGAATGGACAGCCCCAGCATTTT. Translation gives CASSPQDRGNGQPQHF.

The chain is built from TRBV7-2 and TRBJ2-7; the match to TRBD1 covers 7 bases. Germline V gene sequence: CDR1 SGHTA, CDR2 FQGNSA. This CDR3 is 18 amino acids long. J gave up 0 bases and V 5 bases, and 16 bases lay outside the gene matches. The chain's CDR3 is CASSPDRDPLLVSYEQYF. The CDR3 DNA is TGTGCCAGCAGCCCAGACAGGGACCCCCTCCTTGTCTCCTACGAGCAGTACTTC.

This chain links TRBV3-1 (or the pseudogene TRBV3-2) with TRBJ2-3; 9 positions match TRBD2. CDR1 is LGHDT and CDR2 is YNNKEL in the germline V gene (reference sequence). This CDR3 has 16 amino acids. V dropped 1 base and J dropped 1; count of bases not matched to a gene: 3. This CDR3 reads CASSQVRTSGTDTQYF. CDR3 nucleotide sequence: TGTGCCAGCAGCCAAGTACGGACTAGCGGCACAGATACGCAGTATTTT.

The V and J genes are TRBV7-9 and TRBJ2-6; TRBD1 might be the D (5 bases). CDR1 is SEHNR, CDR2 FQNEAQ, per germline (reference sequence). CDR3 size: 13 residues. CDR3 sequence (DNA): TGTGCAGGACAAGATTCTGGGGCCAACGTCCTGACTTTC. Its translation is CAGQDSGANVLTF.

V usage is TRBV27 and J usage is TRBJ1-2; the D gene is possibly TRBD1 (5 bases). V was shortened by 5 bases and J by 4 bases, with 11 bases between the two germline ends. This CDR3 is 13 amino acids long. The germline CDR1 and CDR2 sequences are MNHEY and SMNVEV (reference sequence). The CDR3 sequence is CASSPWGGYGYTF. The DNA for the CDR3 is TGTGCCAGCAGTCCCTGGGGGGGCTATGGCTACACCTTC.

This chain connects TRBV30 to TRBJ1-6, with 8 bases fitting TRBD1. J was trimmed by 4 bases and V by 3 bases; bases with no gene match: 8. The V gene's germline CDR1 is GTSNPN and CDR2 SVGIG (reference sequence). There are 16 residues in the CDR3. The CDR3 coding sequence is TGTGCCTGGAGGGCTCCGACAGGGGCGTATAATTCACCCCTCCACTTT. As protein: CAWRAPTGAYNSPLHF. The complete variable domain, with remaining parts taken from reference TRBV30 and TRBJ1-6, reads SQTIHQWPATLVQPVGSPLSLECTVEGTSNPNLYWYRQAAGRGLQLLFYSVGIGQISSEVPQNLSASRPQDRQFILSSKKLLLSDSGFYLCAWRAPTGAYNSPLHFGNGTRLTVT.

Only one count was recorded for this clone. The CDR3 reads CASSPGPGLSEGNAQYF. The DNA of the CDR3 is TGTGCCAGCAGCCCGGGTCCGGGACTTAGCGAGGGTAATGCGCAGTATTTT. The chain uses TRBV7-2 and TRBJ2-3; a possible D gene is TRBD2 (6 bases). CDR3 length: 17 amino acids. The germline CDR1 and CDR2 sequences are SGHTA and FQGNSA. V was trimmed by 5 bases and J by 10 bases, leaving 28 bases between them.

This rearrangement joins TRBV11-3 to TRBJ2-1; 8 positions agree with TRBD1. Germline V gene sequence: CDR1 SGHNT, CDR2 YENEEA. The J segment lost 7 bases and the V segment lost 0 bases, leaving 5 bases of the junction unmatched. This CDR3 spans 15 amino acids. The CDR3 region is CASSLEARGRNEQFF. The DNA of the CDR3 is TGTGCCAGCAGCTTAGAAGCCAGGGGGCGGAATGAGCAGTTCTTC.

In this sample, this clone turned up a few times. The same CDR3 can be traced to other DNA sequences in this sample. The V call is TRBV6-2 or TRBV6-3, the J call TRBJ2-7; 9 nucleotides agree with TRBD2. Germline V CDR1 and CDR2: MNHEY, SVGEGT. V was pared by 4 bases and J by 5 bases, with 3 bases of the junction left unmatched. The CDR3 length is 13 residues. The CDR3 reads CASSLASGNEQYF. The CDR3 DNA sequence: TGTGCCAGCAGTTTGGCTAGCGGGAACGAGCAGTACTTC.

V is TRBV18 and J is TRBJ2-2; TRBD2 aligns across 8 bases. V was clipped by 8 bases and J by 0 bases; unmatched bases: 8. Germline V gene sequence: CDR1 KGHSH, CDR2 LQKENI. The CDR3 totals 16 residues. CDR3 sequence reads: CASPPRLASNTGELFF. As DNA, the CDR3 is TGTGCCAGCCCTCCCCGACTAGCGTCGAACACCGGGGAGCTGTTTTTT.

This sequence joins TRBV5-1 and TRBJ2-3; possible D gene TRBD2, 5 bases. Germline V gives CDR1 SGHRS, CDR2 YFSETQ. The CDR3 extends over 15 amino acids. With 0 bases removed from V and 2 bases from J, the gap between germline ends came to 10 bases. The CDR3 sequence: CASSLAERSTDTQYF. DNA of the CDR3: TGCGCCAGCAGCTTGGCCGAGCGGTCCACAGATACGCAGTATTTT.

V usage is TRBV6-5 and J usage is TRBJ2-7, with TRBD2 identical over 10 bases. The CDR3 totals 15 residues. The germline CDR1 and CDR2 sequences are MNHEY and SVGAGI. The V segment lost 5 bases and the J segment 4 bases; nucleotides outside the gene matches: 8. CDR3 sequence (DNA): TGTGCCAGCAGTCGCGGTGGGGGACTAGCGTACGAGCAGTACTTC. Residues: CASSRGGGLAYEQYF.